This entry lists 3 T cell receptor beta chains sequenced from one sample in a study of cytomegalovirus exposure and HLA in healthy donors. The protocol was immunoSEQ multiplex PCR, while the TCRdb copy is restricted to in-frame clones and leaves out a portion. The sample contains about 240,000 clones, roughly 89% of which appear only once. Material for sequencing was PBMCs. These receptors were obtained from a man between 18 and 35 years old in good health and CMV-seronegative.

V is TRBV10-3 and J is TRBJ1-5; D is perhaps TRBD1 (5 bases). V lost 1 base, J lost 2 bases, and 9 bases lay in between. Germline CDR1 ENHRY, CDR2 SYGVKD. This CDR3 is 15 amino acids long. CDR3 amino acids: CAISEFQGGNQPQHF. CDR3 sequence (DNA): TGTGCCATCAGTGAGTTTCAGGGTGGCAATCAGCCCCAGCATTTT.

The J gene is TRBJ1-5, the V gene TRBV6-1, with a tentative D call TRBD1 (5 bases). The V end lost 2 bases, the J end lost 10 bases, and 15 bases lay between the germline ends. Looked up from germline, CDR1 is MNHNS and CDR2 is SASEGT. This CDR3 spans 14 amino acids. The chain's CDR3 is CASSERGHPPPQHF. The CDR3 region has the DNA TGTGCCAGCAGTGAACGAGGACATCCTCCTCCCCAGCATTTT.

The V call is TRBV11-2, the J call TRBJ2-7; 7 bases align to TRBD1. The ends lost 1 base at V and 5 bases at J; junction bases unmatched: 8. The germline V gene encodes CDR1 SGHAT and CDR2 FQNNGV. There are 15 residues in the CDR3. CDR3 amino acids: CASSLADRAGDEQYF. The CDR3 DNA sequence: TGTGCCAGCAGCTTAGCCGACAGGGCCGGCGACGAGCAGTACTTC.